The T cell receptor beta chain under discussion was sequenced for a study of blood T cell repertoires in COVID-19. The CDR3 extends over 15 amino acids. In germline, CDR1 is MNHEY, CDR2 SMNVEV (reference sequence). V shed 5 bases, J shed 2 bases, and the junction held 9 bases outside the gene matches. The protocol was immunoSEQ multiplex PCR, while the TCRdb copy is restricted to in-frame clones and leaves out a portion. The top ten clones hold under 6.5% of a sample with under 200,000 clones, around 84% of them seen once. The sample consisted of peripheral blood. The chain couples TRBV27 to TRBJ2-7; 7 bases map to TRBD2. The receptor's source is a woman in her fifties or sixties with COVID-19, enrolled during active disease. The CDR3 here is CASSVNSGPPYEQYF. DNA of the CDR3: TGTGCCAGCAGTGTTAATAGCGGGCCCCCCTACGAGCAGTACTTC.